The clone carrying this T cell receptor beta chain was found a few times. Its antigen is unknown. Using CD45RO/CCR7/CD25/CD127/CD95/CD27, CD4+ naive, central memory, regulatory and stem cell-like memory cells were sorted. Expressed TCRB transcripts were sequenced because the entire RNA isolate underwent reverse transcription. The table came from immunoSEQ multiplex PCR; TCRdb's copy has only in-frame clones and leaves some out. The sample shows approximately 600,000 clones, about an eighth of them seen only once. Germline-derived CDR1 and CDR2 are MNHEY and SVGAGI. The CDR3 extends over 13 amino acids. V was shortened by 4 bases and J by 10 bases, with 14 bases between the two germline ends. This sample is drawn from a study of beta chain features in type 1 diabetes. General study findings and limits: Researchers reported that naive, central memory and Treg TCRB repertoires appeared more similar in patients than in healthy donors. When Type 1 diabetes patients were examined, their TCRB CDR3s proved moderately but significantly shorter in all four CD4+ subsets.

The sample taken for sequencing was naive CD4+ T cells from blood. This TCR was recovered from a man aged 30-40 years with type 1 diabetes. The V gene is TRBV6-5, the J gene TRBJ2-1, with D perhaps matching TRBD1 (6 bases). CDR3 region: CASSFRPGTEQFF. The DNA of the CDR3 is TGTGCCAGCAGTTTCCGGCCGGGGACAGAGCAGTTCTTC.